Included here is one T cell receptor beta chain sequence, with context. Its antigen is currently unknown. Healthy bone marrow donors formed the donor group. Germline V gene lookup returns CDR1 ENHRY and CDR2 SYGVKD. The CDR3 loop spans 18 amino acids. J was trimmed by 4 bases and V by 9 bases; bases with no gene match: 16. These data belong to a study of cytomegalovirus exposure and HLA in healthy donors. Whole-study results and caveats: A later analysis linked a missense DCLRE1C variant to TCR beta V- and J-gene trimming.

The PCR made use of 60 Vbeta and 13 Jbeta primers. This table comes from immunoSEQ multiplex PCR, and its TCRdb copy is limited to in-frame clones, with some not included. This sample's table has around 200,000 clones. The gene calls are TRBV10-3 and TRBJ2-3; 13 bases agree with TRBD2. This TCR was recovered from a girl aged 2 to 9 in good health and CMV-seropositive. Sequencing input: PBMCs. As DNA, the CDR3 is TGTGCCATTAGACCGGGACAAGGGACTAGCGGGATCCCAGATACGCAGTATTTT. This translates into CAIRPGQGTSGIPDTQYF.